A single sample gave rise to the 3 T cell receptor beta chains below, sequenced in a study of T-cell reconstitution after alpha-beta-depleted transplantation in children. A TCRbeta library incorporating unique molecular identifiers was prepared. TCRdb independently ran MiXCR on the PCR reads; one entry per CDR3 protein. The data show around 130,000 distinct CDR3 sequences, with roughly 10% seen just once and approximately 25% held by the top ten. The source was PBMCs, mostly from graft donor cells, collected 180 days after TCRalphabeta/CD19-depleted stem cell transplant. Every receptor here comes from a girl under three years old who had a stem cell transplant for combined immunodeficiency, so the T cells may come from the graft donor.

The DNA of the CDR3 is TGTGCCAGCAGCGTAGGAGGGGGACAGCAAGAGACCCAGTACTTC. Protein product: CASSVGGGQQETQYF. V usage is TRBV9 and J usage is TRBJ2-5; 7 bases fit TRBD1. The V segment lost 0 bases and the J segment 2 bases; nucleotides outside the gene matches: 4. The CDR3 is 15 residues long. Germline assignment: CDR1 SGDLS and CDR2 YYNGEE.

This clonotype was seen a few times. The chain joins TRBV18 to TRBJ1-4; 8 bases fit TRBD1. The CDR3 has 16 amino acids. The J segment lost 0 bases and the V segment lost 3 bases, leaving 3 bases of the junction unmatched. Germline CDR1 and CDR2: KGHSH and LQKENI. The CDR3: CASSPEQGATNEKLFF. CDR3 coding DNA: TGTGCCAGCTCACCCGAACAGGGGGCAACTAATGAAAAACTGTTTTTT.

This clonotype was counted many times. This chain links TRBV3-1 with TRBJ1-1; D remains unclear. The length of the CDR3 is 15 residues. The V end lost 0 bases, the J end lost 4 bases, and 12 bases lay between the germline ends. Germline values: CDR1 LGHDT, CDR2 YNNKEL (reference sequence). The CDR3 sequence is CASSQEADGVTEAFF. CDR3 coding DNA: TGTGCCAGCAGCCAAGAGGCCGATGGGGTCACTGAAGCTTTCTTT.